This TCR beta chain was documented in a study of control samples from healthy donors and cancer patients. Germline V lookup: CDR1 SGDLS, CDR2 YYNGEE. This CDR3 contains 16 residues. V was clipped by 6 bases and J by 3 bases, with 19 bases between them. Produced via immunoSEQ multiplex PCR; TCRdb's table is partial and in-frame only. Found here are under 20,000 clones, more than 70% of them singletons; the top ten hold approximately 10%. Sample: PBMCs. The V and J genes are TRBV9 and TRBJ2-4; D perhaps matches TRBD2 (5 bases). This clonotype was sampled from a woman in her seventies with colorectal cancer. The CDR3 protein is CASTLEARGIKNIQYF. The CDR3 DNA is TGTGCCAGCACGTTAGAGGCACGGGGAATCAAAAACATTCAGTACTTC. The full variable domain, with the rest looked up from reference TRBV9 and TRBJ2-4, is DSGVTQTPKHLITATGQRVTLRCSPRSGDLSVYWYQQSLDQGLQFLIQYYNGEERAKGNILERFSAQQFPDLHSELNLSSLELGDSALYFCASTLEARGIKNIQYFGAGTRLSVL.